The T cell receptor beta chain under discussion was sequenced for a study of T cell responses to AZD1222 COVID-19 vaccine. The repertoire was sequenced with immunoSEQ multiplex PCR; TCRdb's copy has only in-frame clones and lacks some. Of about 150,000 clones listed, more than 90% were seen once; the top ten hold over 1.5%. The CDR3 is 15 residues long. V was pared by 4 bases and J by 4 bases, with 3 bases of the junction left unmatched. Germline V CDR1 and CDR2: SGDLS, YYNGEE. The clonotype comes from an adult in good health. The rearrangement joins TRBV9 to TRBJ2-1; 12 nucleotides line up with TRBD2. This material consisted of peripheral blood, taken on day 0 of AZD1222 vaccination. CDR3 sequence: CASSSGLAGYNEQFF. In nucleotides, the CDR3 is TGTGCCAGCAGCTCCGGACTAGCGGGATACAATGAGCAGTTCTTC.